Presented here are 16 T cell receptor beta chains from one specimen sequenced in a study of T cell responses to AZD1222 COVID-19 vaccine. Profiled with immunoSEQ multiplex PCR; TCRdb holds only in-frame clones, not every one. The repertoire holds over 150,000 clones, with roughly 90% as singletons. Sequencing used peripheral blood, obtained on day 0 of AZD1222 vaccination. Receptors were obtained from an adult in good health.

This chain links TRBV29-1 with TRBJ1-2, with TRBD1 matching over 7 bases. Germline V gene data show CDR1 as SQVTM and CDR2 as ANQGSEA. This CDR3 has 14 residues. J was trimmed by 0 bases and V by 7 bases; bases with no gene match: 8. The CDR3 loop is CSAGTASANYGYTF. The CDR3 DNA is TGCAGCGCTGGGACAGCCTCGGCTAACTATGGCTACACCTTC.

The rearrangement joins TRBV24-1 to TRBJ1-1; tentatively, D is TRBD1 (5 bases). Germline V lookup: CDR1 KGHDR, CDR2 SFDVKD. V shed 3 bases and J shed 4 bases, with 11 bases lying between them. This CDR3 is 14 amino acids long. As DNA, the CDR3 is TGTGCCACCAGTGATCCTCAGGGAGGCACTGAAGCTTTCTTT. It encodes CATSDPQGGTEAFF.

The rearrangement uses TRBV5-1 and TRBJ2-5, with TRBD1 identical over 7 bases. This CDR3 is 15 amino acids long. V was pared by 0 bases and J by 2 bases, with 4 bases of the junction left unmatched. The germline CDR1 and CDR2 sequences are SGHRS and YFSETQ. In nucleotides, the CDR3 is TGCGCCAGCAGCTTGGGGGGACAGATACAAGAGACCCAGTACTTC. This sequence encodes CASSLGGQIQETQYF.

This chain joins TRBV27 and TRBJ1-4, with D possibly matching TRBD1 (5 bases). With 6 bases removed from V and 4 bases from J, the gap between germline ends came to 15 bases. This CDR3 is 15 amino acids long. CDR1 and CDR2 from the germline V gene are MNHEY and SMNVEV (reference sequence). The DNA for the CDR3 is TGTGCCAGCAGCCGCACCGGGACGCTTAATGAAAAACTGTTTTTT. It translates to CASSRTGTLNEKLFF.

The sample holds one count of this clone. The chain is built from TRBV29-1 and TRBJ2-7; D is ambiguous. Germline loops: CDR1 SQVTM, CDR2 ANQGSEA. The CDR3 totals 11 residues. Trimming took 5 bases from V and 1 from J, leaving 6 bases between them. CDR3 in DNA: TGCAGCGTTTCCGCTTCCTACGAGCAGTACTTC. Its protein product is CSVSASYEQYF.

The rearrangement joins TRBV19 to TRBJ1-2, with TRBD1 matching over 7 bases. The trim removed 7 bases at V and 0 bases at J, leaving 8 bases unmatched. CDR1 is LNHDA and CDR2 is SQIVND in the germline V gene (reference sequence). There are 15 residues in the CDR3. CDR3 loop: CASTLLQGTNYGYTF. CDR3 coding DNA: TGTGCCAGTACCTTACTACAGGGGACTAACTATGGCTACACCTTC.

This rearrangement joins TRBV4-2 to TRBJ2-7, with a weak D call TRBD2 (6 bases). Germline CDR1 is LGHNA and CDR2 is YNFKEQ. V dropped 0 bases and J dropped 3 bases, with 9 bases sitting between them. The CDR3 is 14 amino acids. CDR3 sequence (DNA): TGTGCCAGCAGCCAAGATGCGACTAGCTACGAGCAGTACTTC. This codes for CASSQDATSYEQYF.

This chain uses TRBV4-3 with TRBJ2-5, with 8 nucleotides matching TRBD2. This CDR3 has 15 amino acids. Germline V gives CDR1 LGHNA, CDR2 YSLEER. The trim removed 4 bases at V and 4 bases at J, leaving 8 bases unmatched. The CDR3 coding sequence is TGCGCCAGCAGCCTTAACTCAGCGGGAGCAGAGACCCAGTACTTC. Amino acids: CASSLNSAGAETQYF.

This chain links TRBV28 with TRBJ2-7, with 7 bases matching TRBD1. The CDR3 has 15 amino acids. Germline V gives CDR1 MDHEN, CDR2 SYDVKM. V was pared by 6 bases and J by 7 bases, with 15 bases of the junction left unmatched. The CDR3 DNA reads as TGTGCCAGCAGACTAAGGACAGGCCTTGGATGGGAGCAGTACTTC. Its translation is CASRLRTGLGWEQYF.

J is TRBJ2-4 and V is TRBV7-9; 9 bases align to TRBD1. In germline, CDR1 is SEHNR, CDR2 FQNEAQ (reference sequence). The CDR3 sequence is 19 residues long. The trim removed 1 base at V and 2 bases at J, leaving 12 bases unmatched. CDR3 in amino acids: CASSLVWTGDIQTKNIQYF. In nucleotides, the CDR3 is TGTGCCAGCAGCTTAGTCTGGACAGGGGATATACAAACCAAAAACATTCAGTACTTC. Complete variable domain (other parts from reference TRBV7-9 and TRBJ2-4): DTGVSQNPRHKITKRGQNVTFRCDPISEHNRLYWYRQTLGQGPEFLTYFQNEAQLEKSRLLSDRFSAERPKGSFSTLEIQRTEQGDSAMYLCASSLVWTGDIQTKNIQYFGAGTRLSVL.

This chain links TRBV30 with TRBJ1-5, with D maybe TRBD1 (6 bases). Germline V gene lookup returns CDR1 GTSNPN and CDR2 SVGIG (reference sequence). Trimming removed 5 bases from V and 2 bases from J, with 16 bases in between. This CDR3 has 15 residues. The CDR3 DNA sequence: TGTGCCTGGGAGAGGGGGTCCGGGGGCAATCAGCCCCAGCATTTT. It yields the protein CAWERGSGGNQPQHF.

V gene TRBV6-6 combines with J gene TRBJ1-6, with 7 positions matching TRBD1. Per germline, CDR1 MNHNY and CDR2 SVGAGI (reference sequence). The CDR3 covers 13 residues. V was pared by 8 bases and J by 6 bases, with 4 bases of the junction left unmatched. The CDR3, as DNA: TGTGCCAGCCGACAGGGCTCTAATTCACCCCTCCACTTT. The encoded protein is CASRQGSNSPLHF.

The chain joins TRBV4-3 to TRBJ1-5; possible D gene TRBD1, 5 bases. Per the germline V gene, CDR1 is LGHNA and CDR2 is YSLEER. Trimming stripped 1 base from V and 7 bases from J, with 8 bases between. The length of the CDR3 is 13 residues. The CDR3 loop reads CASSQARAQPQHF. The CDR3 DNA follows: TGCGCCAGCAGCCAAGCCAGGGCACAGCCCCAGCATTTT.

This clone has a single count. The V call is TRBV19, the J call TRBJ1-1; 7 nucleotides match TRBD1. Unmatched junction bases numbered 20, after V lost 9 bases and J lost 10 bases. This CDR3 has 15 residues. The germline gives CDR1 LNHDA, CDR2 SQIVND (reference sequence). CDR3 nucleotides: TGTGCCAGCACCAACCCACGACAGGGTTACATAGTAGCTTTCTTT. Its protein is CASTNPRQGYIVAFF.

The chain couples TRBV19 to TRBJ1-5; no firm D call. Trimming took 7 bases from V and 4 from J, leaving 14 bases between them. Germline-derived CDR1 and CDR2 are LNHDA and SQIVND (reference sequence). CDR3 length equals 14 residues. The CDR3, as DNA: TGTGCCAGTATGGGCCTAACAAGTAATCAGCCCCAGCATTTT. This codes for CASMGLTSNQPQHF.

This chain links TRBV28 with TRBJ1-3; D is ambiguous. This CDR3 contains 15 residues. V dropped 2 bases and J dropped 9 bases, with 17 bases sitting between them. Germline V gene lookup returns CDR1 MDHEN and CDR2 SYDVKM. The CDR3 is CASSLVTGGKSTIYF. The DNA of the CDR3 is TGTGCCAGCAGTTTAGTTACGGGAGGAAAGAGCACCATATATTTT.